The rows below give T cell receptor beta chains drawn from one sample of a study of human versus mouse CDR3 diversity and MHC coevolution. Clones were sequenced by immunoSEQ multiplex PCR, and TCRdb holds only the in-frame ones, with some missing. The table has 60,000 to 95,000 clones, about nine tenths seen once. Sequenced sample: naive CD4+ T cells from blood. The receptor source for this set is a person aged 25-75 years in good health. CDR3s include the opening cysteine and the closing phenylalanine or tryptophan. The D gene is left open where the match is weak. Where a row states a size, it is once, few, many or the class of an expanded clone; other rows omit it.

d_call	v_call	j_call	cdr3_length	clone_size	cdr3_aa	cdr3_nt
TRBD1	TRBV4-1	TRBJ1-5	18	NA	CASRQTRDRSGSNQPQHF	TGCGCCAGCAGACAAACCCGGGACAGGAGCGGAAGCAATCAGCCCCAGCATTTT
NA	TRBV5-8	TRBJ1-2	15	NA	CASSLAGRGGYGYTF	TGTGCCAGCAGTCTCGCGGGTCGGGGTGGCTATGGCTACACCTTC
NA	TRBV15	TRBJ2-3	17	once	CATSRSGGGSSTDTQYF	TGTGCCACCAGCAGATCCGGGGGTGGGAGCAGCACAGATACGCAGTATTTT
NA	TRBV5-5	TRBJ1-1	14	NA	CASSLRREDTEAFF	TGTGCCAGCAGCTTGCGTAGGGAGGACACTGAAGCTTTCTTT
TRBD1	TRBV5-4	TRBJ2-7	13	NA	CASSRTGDWGQYF	TGTGCCAGCAGTCGGACAGGCGATTGGGGGCAGTACTTC
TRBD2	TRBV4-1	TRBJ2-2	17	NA	CASSQGLAGGYTGELFF	TGCGCCAGCAGCCAAGGTCTAGCGGGGGGTTACACCGGGGAGCTGTTTTTT
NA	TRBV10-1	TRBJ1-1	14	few	CASSTSRDNTEAFF	TGCGCCAGCAGTACCAGCAGGGATAACACTGAAGCTTTCTTT
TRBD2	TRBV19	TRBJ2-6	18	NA	CASSRLAEALSGANVLTF	TGTGCCAGTAGCCGACTAGCGGAGGCGCTCTCTGGGGCCAACGTCCTGACTTTC
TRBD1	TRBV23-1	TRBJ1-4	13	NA	CARRDRVGEKLFF	TGCGCCAGGAGGGACAGGGTGGGTGAAAAACTGTTTTTT
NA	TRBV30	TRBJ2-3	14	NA	CAWSRGRNSDTQYF	TGTGCCTGGAGCAGGGGTCGTAATTCGGATACGCAGTATTTT
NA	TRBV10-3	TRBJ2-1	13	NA	CAIGGTASNEQFF	TGTGCCATTGGGGGGACGGCGTCGAATGAGCAGTTCTTC
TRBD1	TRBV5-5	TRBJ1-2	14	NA	CASSRQGIDYGYTF	TGTGCCAGCAGCCGACAGGGAATTGACTATGGCTACACCTTC
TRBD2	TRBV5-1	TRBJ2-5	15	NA	CASSWGTSGQETQYF	TGCGCCAGCAGCTGGGGGACTAGCGGACAAGAGACCCAGTACTTC
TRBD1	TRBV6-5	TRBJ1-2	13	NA	CASSFGQGRGYTF	TGTGCCAGCAGTTTCGGACAGGGGAGGGGCTACACCTTC
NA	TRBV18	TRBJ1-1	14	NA	CASSPRELNTEAFF	TGTGCCAGCTCACCCCGGGAGCTGAACACTGAAGCTTTCTTT
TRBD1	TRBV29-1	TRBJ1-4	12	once	CSVDRPNEKLFF	TGCAGCGTGGACAGGCCAAATGAAAAACTGTTTTTT
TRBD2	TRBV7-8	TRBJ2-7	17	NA	CASSLAPSAGGYYEQYF	TGTGCCAGCAGCTTAGCGCCTTCCGCGGGAGGGTATTACGAGCAGTACTTC
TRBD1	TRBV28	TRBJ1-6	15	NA	CASSSPTGDYSPLHF	TGTGCCAGCAGTTCCCCGACAGGGGATTATTCACCCCTCCACTTT
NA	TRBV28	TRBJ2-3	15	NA	CASSLRGGRTDTQYF	TGTGCCAGCAGTTTACGCGGGGGCCGCACAGATACGCAGTATTTT
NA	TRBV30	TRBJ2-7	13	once	CAWSRQRDYEQYF	TGTGCCTGGTCCCGACAGCGAGACTACGAGCAGTACTTC
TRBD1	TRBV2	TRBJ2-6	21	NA	CASSVSGTEKKGSSGANVLTF	TGTGCCAGCAGTGTATCCGGGACAGAGAAAAAGGGTAGCTCTGGGGCCAACGTCCTGACTTTC
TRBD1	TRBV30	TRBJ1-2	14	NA	CAWTTGALPHGYTF	TGTGCCTGGACGACAGGGGCCTTACCCCATGGCTACACCTTC
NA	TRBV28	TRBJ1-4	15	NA	CASTQPGGVREKLFF	TGTGCCAGCACCCAACCCGGGGGGGTTCGGGAAAAACTGTTTTTT
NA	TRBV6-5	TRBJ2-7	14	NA	CASSRGGAVYEQYF	TGTGCCAGCAGTAGGGGGGGAGCCGTTTACGAGCAGTACTTC
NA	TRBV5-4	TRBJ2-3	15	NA	CASSLDGGGTDTQYF	TGTGCCAGCAGCTTGGATGGCGGGGGCACAGATACGCAGTATTTT
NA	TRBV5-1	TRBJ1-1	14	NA	CASSLGGGLTEAFF	TGCGCCAGCAGCTTGGGGGGGGGCTTGACTGAAGCTTTCTTT
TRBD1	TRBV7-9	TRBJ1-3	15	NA	CASSAGQSSGNTIYF	TGTGCCAGCAGCGCGGGACAGAGCTCTGGAAACACCATATATTTT
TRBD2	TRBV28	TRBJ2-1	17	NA	CASSLLPGSGGYNEQFF	TGTGCCAGCAGTTTACTCCCGGGTAGCGGGGGGTACAATGAGCAGTTCTTC
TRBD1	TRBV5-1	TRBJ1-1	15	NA	CASSLGAGGGTEAFF	TGCGCCAGCAGCTTAGGGGCAGGGGGAGGCACTGAAGCTTTCTTT
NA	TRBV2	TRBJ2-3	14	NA	CASTGGIIFETQYF	TGTGCCAGCACAGGCGGGATAATATTCGAAACGCAGTATTTT
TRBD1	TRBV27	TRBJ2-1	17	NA	CASSPGQGNSLDNEQFF	TGTGCCAGCAGCCCCGGACAGGGGAATTCTCTGGACAATGAGCAGTTCTTC
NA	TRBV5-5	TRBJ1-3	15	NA	CASSLQGHSGNTIYF	TGTGCCAGCAGCTTACAGGGCCACTCTGGAAACACCATATATTTT
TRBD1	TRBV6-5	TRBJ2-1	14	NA	CASSLDRVADEQFF	TGTGCCAGCAGTTTGGACAGGGTAGCTGATGAGCAGTTCTTC
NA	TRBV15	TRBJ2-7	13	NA	CATSTDSSYEQYF	TGTGCCACCAGCACAGACAGTTCCTACGAGCAGTACTTC
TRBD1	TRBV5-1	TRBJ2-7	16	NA	CASSLDGTEFLYEQYF	TGCGCCAGCAGCTTGGACGGGACAGAGTTCCTCTACGAGCAGTACTTC
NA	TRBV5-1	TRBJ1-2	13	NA	CASSLVQYYGYTF	TGCGCCAGCAGCTTGGTACAGTACTATGGCTACACCTTC
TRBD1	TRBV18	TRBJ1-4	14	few	CASSLTGKEGKLFF	TGTGCCAGCTCATTGACAGGGAAGGAAGGAAAACTGTTTTTT
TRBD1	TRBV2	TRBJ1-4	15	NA	CASRRDRATNEKLFF	TGTGCCAGCAGGAGGGACAGGGCAACTAATGAAAAACTGTTTTTT
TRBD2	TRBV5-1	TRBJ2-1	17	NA	CASSPGGTSGSYNEQFF	TGCGCCAGCAGCCCGGGCGGCACTAGCGGATCCTACAATGAGCAGTTCTTC
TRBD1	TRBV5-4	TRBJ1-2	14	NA	CASSHLQGNYGYTF	TGTGCCAGCAGCCACCTACAGGGGAACTATGGCTACACCTTC
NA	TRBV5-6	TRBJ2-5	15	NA	CASSSRREYQETQYF	TGTGCCAGCAGCTCCCGGAGGGAGTACCAAGAGACCCAGTACTTC
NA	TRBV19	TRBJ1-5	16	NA	CASSKITGYSNQPQHF	TGTGCCAGTAGTAAGATTACAGGCTATAGCAATCAGCCCCAGCATTTT
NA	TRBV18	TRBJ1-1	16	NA	CASSSTNSVVNTEAFF	TGTGCCAGCTCATCAACAAATTCCGTGGTGAACACTGAAGCTTTCTTT
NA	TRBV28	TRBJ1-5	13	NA	CASSVPGNQPQHF	TGTGCCAGCAGTGTACCAGGGAATCAGCCCCAGCATTTT
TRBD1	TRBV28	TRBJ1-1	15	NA	CASSLGDRVNTEAFF	TGTGCCAGCAGTTTAGGAGACAGGGTGAACACTGAAGCTTTCTTT
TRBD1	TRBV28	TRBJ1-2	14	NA	CASSWLTGGAGYTF	TGTGCCAGCAGTTGGCTTACAGGGGGCGCGGGCTACACCTTC
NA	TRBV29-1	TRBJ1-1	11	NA	CSVTDRSEAFF	TGCAGCGTTACCGACAGATCCGAAGCTTTCTTT
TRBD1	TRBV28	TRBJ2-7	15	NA	CASSVTGQAHYEQYF	TGTGCCAGCAGTGTTACCGGACAGGCCCACTACGAGCAGTACTTC
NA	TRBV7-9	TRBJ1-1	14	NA	CASSTQQGNTEAFF	TGTGCCAGCAGCACCCAGCAGGGGAACACTGAAGCTTTCTTT
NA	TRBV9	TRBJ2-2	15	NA	CASSVGGMNTGELFF	TGTGCCAGCAGCGTAGGAGGAATGAACACCGGGGAGCTGTTTTTT
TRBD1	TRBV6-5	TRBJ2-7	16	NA	CASRYLDRGLSYEQYF	TGTGCCAGCAGATACCTGGACAGGGGCCTGTCCTACGAGCAGTACTTC
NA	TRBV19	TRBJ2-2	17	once	CASGLAAHGGKTGELFF	TGTGCCAGTGGTCTGGCGGCCCATGGAGGGAAAACCGGGGAGCTGTTTTTT
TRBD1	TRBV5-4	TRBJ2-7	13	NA	CASSLGQGAEQYF	TGTGCCAGCAGCTTGGGACAGGGTGCCGAGCAGTACTTC